This entry is about one TCR beta chain. Its matching antigen is unknown. The repertoire was sequenced with immunoSEQ multiplex PCR; TCRdb's copy has only in-frame clones and lacks some. The sample includes about 16,000 clones, 82% of them seen just once. This record belongs to a study of CD4 T cells in relation to SARS-CoV-2 and coronaviruses. As for the study in general: ViraFEST: roughly 10-day antigen culture of PBMCs, then TCR beta CDR3 sequencing. The negative reference was HIV-1 Nef peptide pool or peptide-free culture.

Unexposed donor CD4+ T cells date from about 2011-2018, before the COVID-19 pandemic. Isolation of CD4+ T cells took place after less than 11 days in culture. Study-level results: In around 67% of donors, memory CD4+ clonotypes crossrecognized SARS-CoV-2 and at least one common cold coronavirus spike.

The receptor's source is a human donor in good health. Sequencing was performed on CD4+ T cells from PBMCs, cultured in vitro.

This CDR3 is CASSYSPGGNSPLHF. The CDR3 DNA reads TGTGCCAGCAGTTACTCGCCAGGGGGTAATTCACCCCTCCACTTT. The chain employs TRBV6-5 and TRBJ1-6, with 7 bases fitting TRBD1. J gave up 6 bases and V 0 bases, and 2 bases lay outside the gene matches. This CDR3 comprises 15 residues. CDR1 MNHEY and CDR2 SVGAGI come from the germline V gene.